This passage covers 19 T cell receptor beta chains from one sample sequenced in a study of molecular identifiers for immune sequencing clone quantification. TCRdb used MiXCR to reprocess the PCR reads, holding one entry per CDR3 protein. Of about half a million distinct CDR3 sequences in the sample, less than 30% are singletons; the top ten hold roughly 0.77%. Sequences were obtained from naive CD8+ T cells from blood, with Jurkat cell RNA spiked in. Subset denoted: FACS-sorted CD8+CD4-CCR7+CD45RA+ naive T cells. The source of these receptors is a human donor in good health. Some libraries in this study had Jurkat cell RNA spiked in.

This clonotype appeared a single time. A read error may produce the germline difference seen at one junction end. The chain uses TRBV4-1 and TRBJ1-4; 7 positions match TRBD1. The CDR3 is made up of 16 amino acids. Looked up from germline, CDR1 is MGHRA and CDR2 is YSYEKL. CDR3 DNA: TGCGCCAGCAGCCCGGGGTTGGGGACAGCTAATGGAAAACTGTTTTTT. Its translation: CASSPGLGTANGKLFF.

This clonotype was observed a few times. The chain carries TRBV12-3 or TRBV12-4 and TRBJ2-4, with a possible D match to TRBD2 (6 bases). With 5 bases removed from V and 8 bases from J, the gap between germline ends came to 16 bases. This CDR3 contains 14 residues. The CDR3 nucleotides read TGTGCCAGCAGTGTAGGACTCCCGGGGGACATTCAGTACTTC. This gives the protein CASSVGLPGDIQYF.

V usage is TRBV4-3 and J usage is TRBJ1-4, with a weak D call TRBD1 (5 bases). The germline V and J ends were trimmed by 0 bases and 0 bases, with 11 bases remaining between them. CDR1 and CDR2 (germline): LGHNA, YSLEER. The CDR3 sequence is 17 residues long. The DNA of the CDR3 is TGCGCCAGCAGCCAAGATTTAGTGGGGGCAACTAATGAAAAACTGTTTTTT. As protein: CASSQDLVGATNEKLFF.

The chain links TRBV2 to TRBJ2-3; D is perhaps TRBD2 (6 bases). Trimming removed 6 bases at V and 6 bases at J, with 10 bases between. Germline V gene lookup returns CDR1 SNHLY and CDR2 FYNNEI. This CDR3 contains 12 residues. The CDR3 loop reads CASRTTRDTQYF. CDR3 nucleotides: TGTGCCAGCAGGACGACTAGGGATACGCAGTATTTT.

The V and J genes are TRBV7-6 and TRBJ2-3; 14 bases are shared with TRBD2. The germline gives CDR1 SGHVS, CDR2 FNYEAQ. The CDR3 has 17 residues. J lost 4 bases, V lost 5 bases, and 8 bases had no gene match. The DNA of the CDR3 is TGTGCCAGCAGCCAAGGGACTAGCGGGAGCTCAGCAGATACGCAGTATTTT. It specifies CASSQGTSGSSADTQYF.

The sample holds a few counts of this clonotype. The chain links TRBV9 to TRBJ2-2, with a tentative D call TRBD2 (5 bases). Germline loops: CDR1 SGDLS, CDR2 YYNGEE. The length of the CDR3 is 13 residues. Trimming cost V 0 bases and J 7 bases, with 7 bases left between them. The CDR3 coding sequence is TGTGCCAGCAGCGTAGATGGGAGCGGGGAGCTGTTTTTT. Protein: CASSVDGSGELFF.

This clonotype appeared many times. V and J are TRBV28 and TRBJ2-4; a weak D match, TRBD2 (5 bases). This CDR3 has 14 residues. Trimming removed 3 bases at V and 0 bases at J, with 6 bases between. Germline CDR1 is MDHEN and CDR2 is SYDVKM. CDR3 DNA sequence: TGTGCCAGCAGTTTTCGGGGAGCCAAAAACATTCAGTACTTC. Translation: CASSFRGAKNIQYF. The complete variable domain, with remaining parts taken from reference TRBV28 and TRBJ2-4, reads DVKVTQSSRYLVKRTGEKVFLECVQDMDHENMFWYRQDPGLGLRLIYFSYDVKMKEKGDIPEGYSVSREKKERFSLILESASTNQTSMYLCASSFRGAKNIQYFGAGTRLSVL.

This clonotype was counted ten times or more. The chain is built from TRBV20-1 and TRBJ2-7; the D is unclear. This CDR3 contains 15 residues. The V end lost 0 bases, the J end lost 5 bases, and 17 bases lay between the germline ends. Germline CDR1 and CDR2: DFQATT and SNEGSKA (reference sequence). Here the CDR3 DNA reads TGCAGTGCTAGAGAGGATTTGGGGTTCCTAGACGAGCAGTACTTC. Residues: CSAREDLGFLDEQYF.

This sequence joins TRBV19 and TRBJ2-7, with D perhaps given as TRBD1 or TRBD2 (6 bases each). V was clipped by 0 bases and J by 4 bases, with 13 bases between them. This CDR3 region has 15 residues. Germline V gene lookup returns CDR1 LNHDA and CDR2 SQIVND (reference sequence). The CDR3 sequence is CASSIDPGAGYEQYF. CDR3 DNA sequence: TGTGCCAGTAGTATAGATCCGGGGGCCGGGTACGAGCAGTACTTC.

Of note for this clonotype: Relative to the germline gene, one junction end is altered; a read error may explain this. CDR3 loop: CARSSGIYHAQFF. CDR3 nucleotides: TGTGCCCGCAGTTCCGGGATCTACCATGCGCAGTTCTTC. This chain joins TRBV28 and TRBJ2-1, with a weak D call TRBD2 (5 bases). Germline V CDR1 and CDR2: MDHEN, SYDVKM. The CDR3 has 13 residues.

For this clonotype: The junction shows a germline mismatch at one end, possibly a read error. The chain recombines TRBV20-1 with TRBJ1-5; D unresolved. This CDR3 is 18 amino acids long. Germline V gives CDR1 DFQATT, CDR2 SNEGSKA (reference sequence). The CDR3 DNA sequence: TGCAGTGCTAGAGATCCAAGGGAGGTCTCCAGTAGCAATCAGCCCCAGCATTTC. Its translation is CSARDPREVSSSNQPQHF.

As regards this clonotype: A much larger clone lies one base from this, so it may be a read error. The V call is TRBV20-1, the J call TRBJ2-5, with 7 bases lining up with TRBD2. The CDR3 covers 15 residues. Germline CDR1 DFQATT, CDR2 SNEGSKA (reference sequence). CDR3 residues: CSARVAGDKQETRYF. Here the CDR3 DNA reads TGCAGTGCTAGAGTTGCGGGGGATAAACAAGAGACCCGGTACTTC.

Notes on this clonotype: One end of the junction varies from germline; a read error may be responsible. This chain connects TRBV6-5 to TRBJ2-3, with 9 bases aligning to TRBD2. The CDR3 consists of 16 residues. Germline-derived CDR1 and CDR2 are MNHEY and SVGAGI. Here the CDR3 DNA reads TGTGCCGGCAGTCCTAGCGGGGCCTCCCCCACAGATACGCAGTATTTT. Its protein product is CAGSPSGASPTDTQYF.

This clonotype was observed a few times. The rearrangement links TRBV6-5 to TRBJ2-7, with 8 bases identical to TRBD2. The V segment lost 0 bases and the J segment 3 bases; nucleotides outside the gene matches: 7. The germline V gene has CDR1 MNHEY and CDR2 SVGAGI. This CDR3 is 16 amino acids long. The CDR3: CASSYSGREAVYEQYF. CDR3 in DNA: TGTGCCAGCAGTTACTCCGGGCGGGAGGCTGTCTACGAGCAGTACTTC.

The CDR3 DNA follows: TGTGCCAGCACCCGGACAGGGTCCTATAATTCACCCCTCCACTTT. It encodes CASTRTGSYNSPLHF. This rearrangement joins TRBV13 to TRBJ1-6, with 8 bases lining up with TRBD1. The CDR3 sequence is 15 residues long. Germline loops: CDR1 PRHDT, CDR2 FYEKMQ (reference sequence). The ends lost 7 bases at V and 1 base at J; junction bases unmatched: 3.

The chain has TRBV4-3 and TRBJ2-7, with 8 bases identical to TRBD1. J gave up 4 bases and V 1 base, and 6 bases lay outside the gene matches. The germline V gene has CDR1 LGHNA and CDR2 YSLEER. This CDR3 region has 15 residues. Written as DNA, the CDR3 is TGCGCCAGCAGCCAAGCCCGACAGGGGATTTACGAGCAGTACTTC. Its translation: CASSQARQGIYEQYF.

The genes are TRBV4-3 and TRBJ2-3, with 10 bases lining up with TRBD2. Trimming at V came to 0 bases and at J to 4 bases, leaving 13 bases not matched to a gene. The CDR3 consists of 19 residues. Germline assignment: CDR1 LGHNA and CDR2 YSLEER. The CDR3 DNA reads TGCGCCAGCAGCCAAGATGCAGCGGGGGGGCCCCTGGCCCCAGATACGCAGTATTTT. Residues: CASSQDAAGGPLAPDTQYF.

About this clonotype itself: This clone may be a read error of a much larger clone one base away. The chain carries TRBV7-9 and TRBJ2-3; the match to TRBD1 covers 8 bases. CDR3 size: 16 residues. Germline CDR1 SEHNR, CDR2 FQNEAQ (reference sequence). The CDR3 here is CAGSSHPDRATDTQYF. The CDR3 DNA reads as TGTGCCGGCAGCTCGCATCCGGACAGGGCCACAGATACGCAGTATTTT.

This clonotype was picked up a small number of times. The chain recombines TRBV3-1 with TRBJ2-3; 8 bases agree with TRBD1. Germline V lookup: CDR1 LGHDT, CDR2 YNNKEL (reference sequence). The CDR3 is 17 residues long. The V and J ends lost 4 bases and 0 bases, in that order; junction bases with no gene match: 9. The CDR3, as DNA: TGTGCCAGCAGCCCAAGACAGGGGAAAGCTAGCACAGATACGCAGTATTTT. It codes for CASSPRQGKASTDTQYF.